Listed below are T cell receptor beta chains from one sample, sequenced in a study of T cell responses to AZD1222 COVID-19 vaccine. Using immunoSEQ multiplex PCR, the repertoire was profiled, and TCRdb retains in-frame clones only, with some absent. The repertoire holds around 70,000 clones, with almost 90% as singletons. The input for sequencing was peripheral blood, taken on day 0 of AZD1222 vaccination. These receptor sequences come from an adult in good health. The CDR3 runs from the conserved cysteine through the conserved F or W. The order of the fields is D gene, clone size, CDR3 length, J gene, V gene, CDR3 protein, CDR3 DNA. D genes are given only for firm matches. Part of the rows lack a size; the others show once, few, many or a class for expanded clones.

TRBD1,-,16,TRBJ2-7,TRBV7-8,CASSSQGARTTYEQYF,TGTGCCAGCAGCTCCCAGGGGGCACGGACGACCTACGAGCAGTACTTC
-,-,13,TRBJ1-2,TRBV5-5,CASSLDGVLDYTF,TGTGCCAGCAGCTTGGACGGTGTCCTCGACTACACCTTC
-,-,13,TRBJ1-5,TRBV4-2,CASSQDLAQPQHF,TGTGCCAGCAGCCAAGATTTGGCTCAGCCCCAGCATTTT
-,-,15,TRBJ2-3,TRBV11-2,CASSLVAASTDTQYF,TGTGCCAGCAGCTTAGTAGCGGCAAGCACAGATACGCAGTATTTT
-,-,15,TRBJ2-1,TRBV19,CASSIEMSSYNEQFF,TGTGCCAGTAGTATCGAAATGAGCTCCTACAATGAGCAGTTCTTC
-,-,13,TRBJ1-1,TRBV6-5,CASSYWGNTEAFF,TGTGCCAGCAGTTATTGGGGTAACACTGAAGCTTTCTTT
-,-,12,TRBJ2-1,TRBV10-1,CASSDNRNEQFF,TGCGCCAGCAGTGACAACCGGAATGAGCAGTTCTTC
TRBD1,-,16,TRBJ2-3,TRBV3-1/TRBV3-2,CASSPLGTGSSDTQYF,TGTGCCAGCAGTCCCCTCGGGACAGGGAGTTCAGATACGCAGTATTTT
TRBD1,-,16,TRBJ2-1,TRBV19,CASSTLSGGAGNEQFF,TGTGCCAGTAGTACGCTCTCAGGGGGCGCGGGGAATGAGCAGTTCTTC
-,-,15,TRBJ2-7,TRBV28,CASADPGQGTYEQYF,TGTGCCAGCGCCGATCCGGGGCAGGGGACCTACGAGCAGTACTTC
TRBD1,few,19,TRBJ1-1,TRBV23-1,CASSGGPTGGRGENTEAFF,TGCGCCAGCAGTGGGGGACCGACGGGTGGCAGGGGGGAGAACACTGAAGCTTTCTTT
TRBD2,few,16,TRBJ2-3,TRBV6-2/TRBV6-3,CASSYLAGEGTDTQYF,TGTGCCAGCAGTTACCTAGCGGGAGAAGGAACAGATACGCAGTATTTT
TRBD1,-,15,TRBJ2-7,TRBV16,CASSQDRGRGYEQYF,TGTGCCAGCAGCCAAGACAGGGGGCGCGGATACGAGCAGTACTTC
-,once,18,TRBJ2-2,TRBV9,CASSVDRPTPRDTGELFF,TGTGCCAGCAGCGTAGACCGGCCGACTCCTCGGGACACCGGGGAGCTGTTTTTT
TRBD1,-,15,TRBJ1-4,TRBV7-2,CASSWGGTGKEKLFF,TGTGCCAGCAGCTGGGGGGGGACAGGGAAGGAAAAACTGTTTTTT
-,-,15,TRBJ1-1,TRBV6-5,CASSPDSRPNTEAFF,TGTGCCAGCAGTCCCGACTCCCGGCCGAACACTGAAGCTTTCTTT
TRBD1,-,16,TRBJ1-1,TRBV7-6,CASSLAVRTGDTEAFF,TGTGCCAGCAGCTTAGCGGTACGTACAGGGGACACTGAAGCTTTCTTT
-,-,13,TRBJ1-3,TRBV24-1,CATSDRQGNTIYF,TGTGCCACCAGTGATCGACAGGGAAACACCATATATTTT
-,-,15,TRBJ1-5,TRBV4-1,CASSQGRGQEQPQHF,TGCGCCAGCAGCCAAGGGCGGGGGCAGGAGCAGCCCCAGCATTTT
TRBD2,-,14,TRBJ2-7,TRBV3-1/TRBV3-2,CASSQTREPYEQYF,TGTGCCAGCAGCCAAACGCGGGAGCCGTACGAGCAGTACTTC
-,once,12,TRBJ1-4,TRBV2,CASRAGNEKLFF,TGTGCCAGCAGGGCTGGGAATGAAAAACTGTTTTTT
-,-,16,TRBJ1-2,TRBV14,CASSQDFLGRNYGYTF,TGTGCCAGCAGCCAAGACTTCCTAGGGCGAAACTATGGCTACACCTTC